This TCR beta chain was identified in a study of blood T cell repertoires in COVID-19. As for the study in general: Sources were T cells, B-cell-depleted T cells, or PBMCs; the material itself was cDNA or gDNA.

This CDR3 contains 16 residues. The V gene end was trimmed by 1 base and the J gene end by 5 bases; junction bases not matched to a gene: 8. Germline assignment: CDR1 MNHEY and CDR2 SMNVEV (reference sequence). Generated by immunoSEQ multiplex PCR, the TCRdb table keeps only in-frame clones and is missing some. The sample lists tens of thousands of clones, about nine tenths occurring once. The sequencing input was peripheral blood. This sequence originates from a human donor in a cohort sampled during active COVID-19. The chain couples TRBV27 to TRBJ2-5; 9 bases are shared with TRBD2. The CDR3 here is CASSLFSPSGIETQYF. The DNA for the CDR3 is TGTGCCAGCAGTTTATTTAGCCCTAGCGGGATTGAGACCCAGTACTTC.